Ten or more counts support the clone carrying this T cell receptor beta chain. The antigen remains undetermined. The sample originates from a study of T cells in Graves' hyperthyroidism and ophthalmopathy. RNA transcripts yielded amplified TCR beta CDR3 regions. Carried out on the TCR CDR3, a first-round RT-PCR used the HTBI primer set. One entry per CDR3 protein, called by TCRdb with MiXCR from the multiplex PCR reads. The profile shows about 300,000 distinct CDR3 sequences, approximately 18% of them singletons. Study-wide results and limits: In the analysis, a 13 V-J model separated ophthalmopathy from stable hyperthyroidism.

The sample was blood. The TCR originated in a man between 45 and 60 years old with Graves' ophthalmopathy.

The CDR3 spells CASGVSSGSSYNEQFF. CDR3 DNA: TGTGCCAGCGGCGTCAGTAGCGGGAGCTCCTACAATGAGCAGTTCTTC. This rearrangement joins TRBV28 to TRBJ2-1; 9 nucleotides line up with TRBD2. The germline V gene has CDR1 MDHEN and CDR2 SYDVKM. V trimming: 8 bases; J trimming: 0 bases; junction bases outside the gene matches: 8. The CDR3 runs to 16 residues.